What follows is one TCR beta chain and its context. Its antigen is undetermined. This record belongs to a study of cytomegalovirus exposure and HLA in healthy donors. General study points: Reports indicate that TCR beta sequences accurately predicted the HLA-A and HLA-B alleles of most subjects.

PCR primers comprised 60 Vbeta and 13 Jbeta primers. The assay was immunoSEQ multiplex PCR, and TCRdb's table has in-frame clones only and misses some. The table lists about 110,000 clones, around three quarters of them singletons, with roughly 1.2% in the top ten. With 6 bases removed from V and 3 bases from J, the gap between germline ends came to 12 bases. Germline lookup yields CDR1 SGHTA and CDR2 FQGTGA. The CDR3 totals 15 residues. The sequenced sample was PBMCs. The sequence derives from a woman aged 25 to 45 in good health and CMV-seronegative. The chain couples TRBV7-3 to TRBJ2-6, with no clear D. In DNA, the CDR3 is TGTGCCAGCAGTCAATCCCGGGTTGGGGCCAACGTCCTGACTTTC. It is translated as CASSQSRVGANVLTF.